This TCR beta chain was profiled in a study of blood T cell repertoires in COVID-19. Study background: T cells, B-cell-depleted T cells, or PBMCs provided the cDNA or gDNA that served as material.

Germline lookup yields CDR1 LNHDA and CDR2 SQIVND (reference sequence). This CDR3 region has 14 residues. V gave up 6 bases and J gave up 3 bases, with 14 bases separating them. Participants spanned ages about 18 to 90 years and resided in fewer than 30 US areas. The assay was immunoSEQ multiplex PCR, and TCRdb's table has in-frame clones only and misses some. This sample has about 120,000 clones, with 84% found just once. The specimen was PBMCs or T cells enriched from blood (not recorded which). The sequence derives from a woman aged 25 to 45 who had recovered from COVID-19. This sequence joins TRBV19 and TRBJ2-5; tentatively, D is TRBD1 (5 bases). The CDR3 sequence is CASSPRSGKETQYF. CDR3 nucleotide sequence: TGTGCCAGTAGCCCCAGGTCAGGGAAAGAGACCCAGTACTTC.